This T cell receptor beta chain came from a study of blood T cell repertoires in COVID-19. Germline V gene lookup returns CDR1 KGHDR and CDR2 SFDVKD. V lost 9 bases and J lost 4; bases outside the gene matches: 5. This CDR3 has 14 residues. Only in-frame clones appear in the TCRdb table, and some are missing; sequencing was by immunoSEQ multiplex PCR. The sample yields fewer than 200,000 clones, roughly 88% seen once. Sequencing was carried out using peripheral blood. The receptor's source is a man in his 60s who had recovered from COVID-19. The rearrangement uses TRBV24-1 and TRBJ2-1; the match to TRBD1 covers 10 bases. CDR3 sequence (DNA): TGTGCCACCGGAGGGGACAGGGGTTACAATGAGCAGTTCTTC. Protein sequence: CATGGDRGYNEQFF.